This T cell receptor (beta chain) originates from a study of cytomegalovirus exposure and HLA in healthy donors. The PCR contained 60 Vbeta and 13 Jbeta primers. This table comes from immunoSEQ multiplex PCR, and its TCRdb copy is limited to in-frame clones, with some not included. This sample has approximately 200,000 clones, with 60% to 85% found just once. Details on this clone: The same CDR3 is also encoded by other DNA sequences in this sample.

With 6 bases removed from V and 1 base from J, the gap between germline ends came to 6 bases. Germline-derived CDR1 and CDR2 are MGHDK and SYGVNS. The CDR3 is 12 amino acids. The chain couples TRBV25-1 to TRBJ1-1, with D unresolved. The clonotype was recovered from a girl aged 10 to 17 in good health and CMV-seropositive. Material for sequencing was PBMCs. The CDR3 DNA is TGTGCCAGCAGGGGCCCGAACACTGAAGCTTTCTTT. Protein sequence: CASRGPNTEAFF.